What follows are 6 T cell receptor beta chains derived from one specimen sequenced in a study of breast tumors, draining lymph nodes, adjacent tissues. Axillary draining lymph nodes of breast cancer patients supplied the node samples. TCRdb reprocessed the multiplex PCR reads via MiXCR and lists one record per CDR3 protein. The table shows under 250,000 distinct CDR3 sequences, with around 32% occurring only once. Specimen: axillary lymph node tissue. The origin of the receptors is a female donor with breast cancer. Some clones in this sample may be carry-over from other donors' samples.

V and J are TRBV19 and TRBJ1-3; D gene ambiguous. The CDR3 sequence is 12 residues long. Germline CDR1 LNHDA, CDR2 SQIVND (reference sequence). Trimming pared 1 base from V and 7 bases from J, leaving 5 bases between. The CDR3 region is CASSIAGNTIYF. For the CDR3, the DNA is TGTGCCAGTAGTATAGCCGGGAACACCATATATTTT. Using reference TRBV19 and TRBJ1-3 for the parts outside the CDR3, the full variable domain is DGGITQSPKYLFRKEGQNVTLSCEQNLNHDAMYWYRQDPGQGLRLIYYSQIVNDFQKGDIAEGYSVSREKKESFPLTVTSAQKNPTAFYLCASSIAGNTIYFGEGSWLTVV.

As regards this clonotype: A read error is possible here, since a much larger clone lies one base away. The V call is TRBV20-1, the J call TRBJ2-1; D tentatively fits TRBD1 or TRBD2 (6 bases each). Trimming pared 1 base from V and 6 bases from J, leaving 22 bases between. Germline CDR1 reads DFQATT; CDR2 reads SNEGSKA (reference sequence). The CDR3 covers 17 residues. CDR3 region: CSARAPLRGGFCNEQFF. As DNA, the CDR3 is TGCAGTGCTAGAGCTCCACTCAGGGGAGGATTCTGCAATGAGCAGTTCTTC.

This clonotype showed up many times. CDR3 residues: CASSIGSLAGGGNEQFF. The CDR3, as DNA: TGTGCCAGTAGTATAGGCTCTCTAGCGGGCGGGGGAAATGAGCAGTTCTTC. V and J are TRBV19 and TRBJ2-1; 8 nucleotides match TRBD2. Germline CDR1 LNHDA, CDR2 SQIVND (reference sequence). The junction had 12 bases not matched to a gene; V was cut back by 1 base and J by 7 bases. The CDR3 consists of 17 residues.

This clonotype showed up just a few times. The chain recombines TRBV5-4 with TRBJ1-1, with 9 bases identical to TRBD1. V gave up 4 bases and J gave up 1 base; unmatched junction bases: 2. This CDR3 has 14 residues. CDR1 is SGHNT, CDR2 YYREEE, per germline (reference sequence). The CDR3 region has the DNA TGTGCCAGCAGCCCGGGACAGGGGAACACTGAAGCTTTCTTT. Amino acid sequence: CASSPGQGNTEAFF.

This clonotype has more than one count but fewer than ten. A much larger clonotype is one base distant, so this may be a read error. The chain links TRBV24-1 to TRBJ2-7, with 10 bases that match TRBD1. Trimming at V came to 1 base and at J to 3 bases, leaving 11 bases not matched to a gene. Per germline, CDR1 KGHDR and CDR2 SFDVKD. The length of the CDR3 is 18 residues. In DNA, the CDR3 is TGTGCCACCAGTGATTTAGGGACAGGGGCAATAGAAATCTACGAGCAGTACTTC. It translates to CATSDLGTGAIEIYEQYF.

For this clonotype: A much larger clone is a single base away; this may be a read error. The rearrangement uses TRBV20-1 and TRBJ2-7; the D is unclear. Per germline, CDR1 DFQATT and CDR2 SNEGSKA (reference sequence). The V end was cut by 3 bases, the J end by 6 bases, with 18 bases between. The CDR3 has 14 residues. In DNA form, the CDR3 reads TGCAGTGCTAGGAGTCCGACAAGAGGCTCCGAGCAGTACTTC. Amino acids: CSARSPTRGSEQYF.